This TCR beta chain appears in the sequencing data of a study of blood T cell repertoires in COVID-19. Looking at the study overall: Samples of COVID-19 (acute and convalescent) were obtained from the United States, Italy and Spain.

Clinical history reported by participants formed the basis on which cohorts were assigned. Libraries were prepared by immunoSEQ multiplex PCR; TCRdb keeps only in-frame clonotypes and omits some of them. The table includes approximately 140,000 clones, approximately 90% detected once. The receptor was isolated from a woman in her forties who had been exposed to COVID-19. Sequencing was carried out using PBMCs or T cells enriched from blood (not recorded which).

CDR3 amino acids: CASSFGANANTGELFF. The CDR3, as DNA: TGCGCCAGCAGCTTTGGGGCCAACGCGAACACCGGGGAGCTGTTTTTT. V gene TRBV5-1 combines with J gene TRBJ2-2; TRBD1 is a possible D gene (5 bases). CDR1 and CDR2 (germline): SGHRS, YFSETQ. This CDR3 region has 16 residues. The V and J ends lost 2 bases and 0 bases respectively, with 11 bases between them.